The clone carrying this T cell receptor beta chain was seen a handful of times. Trimming took off 3 bases at V and 3 bases at J, with 15 bases between the two ends. Germline V CDR1 and CDR2: SQVTM, ANQGSEA. This CDR3 has 14 amino acids. Repertoires were generated with immunoSEQ multiplex PCR, while TCRdb's copy carries only in-frame clones and drops some. The table shows 700,000 or so clones, with 70% to 90% occurring only once. This record belongs to a study of shared T cell receptors in the human thymus. These records were also assigned to another study, of human thymus T cells.

The rearrangement uses TRBV29-1 and TRBJ2-7; the D gene is possibly TRBD1 (6 bases). The receptor was isolated from a girl under three years old with a congenital heart defect. Sequenced: thymocytes. CDR3 DNA sequence: TGCAGCGTTGAGTTGGGGACACCCTACTACGAGCAGTACTTC. Residues: CSVELGTPYYEQYF.